The clone carrying this T cell receptor (beta chain) was picked up a small number of times. This CDR3 region has 15 residues. J gave up 9 bases and V 7 bases, and 11 bases lay outside the gene matches. Germline V CDR1 and CDR2: SGHRS, YFSETQ. The data stem from a study of regulatory T cells in long-lasting Graves disease. Time point meaning: newly diagnosed GD, antithyroid drugs for less than 3 months. The TCR library was made from RNA extracted from PBMCs. Blood from the periphery, approximately 10 milliliters in all, was drawn into EDTA tubes. iRepertoire HTBI primers and Arm-PCR of CDR3 regions built TCR beta libraries. MiXCR, run by TCRdb on the multiplex PCR reads, gives a single entry per CDR3 protein. Among over 500,000 distinct CDR3 sequences listed, roughly 15% were seen once. Another study also made use of these data, one on T cells in Graves' hyperthyroidism and ophthalmopathy. From that paper: Most clonotypes expanded in the thyroid (above 0.001) were also present in blood.

The source is a woman in her twenties or thirties with Graves disease. The sample was peripheral blood mononuclear cells (PBMCs), taken at new diagnosis, from a patient treated with antithyroid drugs. This chain uses TRBV5-1 with TRBJ1-6; 9 bases are shared with TRBD1. The CDR3 DNA reads as TGCGCCAGCGCCCTCTCAGGACAGGGGTTTTCACCCCTCCACTTT. This gives the protein CASALSGQGFSPLHF.